This T cell receptor (beta chain) was observed in a study of T cell responses to AZD1222 COVID-19 vaccine. Study-level results: The reported proportion of spike-specific TCRs targeting unmutated variant regions was nearly half. Two AZD1222 administrations were followed by greater Spike-specific TCR breadth and depth.

Germline CDR1 SGHNT, CDR2 YENEEA. Trimming removed 4 bases from V and 4 bases from J, with 17 bases in between. This CDR3 is built from 16 residues. Profiled with immunoSEQ multiplex PCR; TCRdb holds only in-frame clones, not every one. The sample contains some 150,000 clones, around 94% of which appear only once. With respect to this clone: What it binds is unknown.

The gene calls are TRBV11-3 and TRBJ1-3; the D is unclear. Sample: peripheral blood, taken on day 0 of AZD1222 vaccination. The TCR originated in an adult in good health. CDR3 in DNA: TGTGCCAGCAGCTACCGTCCAATCTCTGAAGGAAACACCATATATTTT. This codes for CASSYRPISEGNTIYF.